The 21 T cell receptor beta chains below all came from one sample that was sequenced in a study of T cells in tumors after PD-1 blockade. Only in-frame clones appear in the TCRdb table, and some are missing; sequencing was by immunoSEQ multiplex PCR. In the table there are around 49,000 clones, over 70% of which are singletons. The specimen comprised PBMCs, sampled before anti-PD-1 treatment. These TCRs come from a human donor with basal cell carcinoma.

The rearrangement uses TRBV6-4 and TRBJ2-3; D is unclear. The CDR3 loop spans 14 amino acids. Germline CDR1 is MRHNA and CDR2 is SNTAGT. Trimming removed 2 bases at V and 4 bases at J, with 10 bases between. CDR3 DNA: TGTGCCAGCAGTGACGCGGTCGACTCAGATACGCAGTATTTT. It codes for CASSDAVDSDTQYF.

This chain connects TRBV19 to TRBJ2-2; no clear D. The CDR3 consists of 14 residues. Germline CDR1 LNHDA, CDR2 SQIVND (reference sequence). Trimming cost V 8 bases and J 2 bases, with 12 bases left between them. DNA for the CDR3: TGTGCCAGTGGTTCAAGATCCAACACCGGGGAGCTGTTTTTT. This encodes CASGSRSNTGELFF. Full variable domain (missing parts from reference TRBV19 and TRBJ2-2): DGGITQSPKYLFRKEGQNVTLSCEQNLNHDAMYWYRQDPGQGLRLIYYSQIVNDFQKGDIAEGYSVSREKKESFPLTVTSAQKNPTAFYLCASGSRSNTGELFFGEGSRLTVL.

CDR3 nucleotides: TGTGCCAGCTCGGGCCGCATTGTTGAAGTCTCTGGGGCCAACGTCCTGACTTTC. Protein sequence: CASSGRIVEVSGANVLTF. The chain combines TRBV18 with TRBJ2-6; D not certain. The CDR3 has 18 residues. CDR1 KGHSH and CDR2 LQKENI come from the germline V gene. V lost 6 bases, J lost 0 bases, and 18 bases lay in between.

This sequence joins TRBV11-1 and TRBJ2-3, with 7 bases identical to TRBD1. There are 15 residues in the CDR3. CDR1 SGHAT and CDR2 FQDESV come from the germline V gene (reference sequence). Losses at the gene ends were 3 bases for V and 0 bases for J; bases not matched to a gene: 3. CDR3 nucleotide sequence: TGTGCCAGCAGCTTGGGACAGTCTAGCACAGATACGCAGTATTTT. Translated: CASSLGQSSTDTQYF.

The V call is TRBV2, the J call TRBJ1-4; 8 bases map to TRBD1. The CDR3 covers 15 residues. Trimming removed 7 bases from V and 5 bases from J; junction bases left unmatched: 9. Germline lookup yields CDR1 SNHLY and CDR2 FYNNEI. CDR3 nucleotides: TGTGCCAGCAATTCTGGACAGGGAGGGAATGAAAAACTGTTTTTT. It codes for CASNSGQGGNEKLFF.

The CDR3 spells CASRPPGQNYGYTF. DNA of the CDR3: TGTGCCAGCAGACCACCGGGACAGAACTATGGCTACACCTTC. The chain joins TRBV28 to TRBJ1-2; 7 positions agree with TRBD1. This CDR3 spans 14 amino acids. The V segment lost 6 bases and the J segment 2 bases; nucleotides outside the gene matches: 6. The germline V gene encodes CDR1 MDHEN and CDR2 SYDVKM.

The chain has TRBV18 and TRBJ2-7, with no clear D. Germline lookup yields CDR1 KGHSH and CDR2 LQKENI. Trimming left V 2 bases short and J 0 bases short, with 5 bases between. The CDR3 length is 13 residues. CDR3 DNA sequence: TGTGCCAGCTCACCAACAGCCTCCTACGAGCAGTACTTC. Protein: CASSPTASYEQYF. Filled out from reference TRBV18 and TRBJ2-7, the complete variable domain reads NAGVMQNPRHLVRRRGQEARLRCSPMKGHSHVYWYRQLPEEGLKFMVYLQKENIIDESGMPKERFSAEFPKEGPSILRIQQVVRGDSAAYFCASSPTASYEQYFGPGTRLTVT.

The V call is TRBV5-1, the J call TRBJ2-5; D not certain. The germline CDR1 and CDR2 sequences are SGHRS and YFSETQ. The V and J ends lost 4 bases and 6 bases respectively, with 16 bases between them. This CDR3 is built from 14 residues. The CDR3 region has the DNA TGCGCCAGCAGCACACTTGGCTCCTCACAGACCCAGTACTTC. Protein: CASSTLGSSQTQYF.

V and J are TRBV5-6 and TRBJ1-2; TRBD1 agrees at 11 bases. The CDR3 has 14 amino acids. CDR1 SGHDT and CDR2 YYEEEE come from the germline V gene. V shed 3 bases and J 10 bases; nucleotides not matched to a gene: 8. DNA for the CDR3: TGTGCCAGCAGCTCCCCAAGGACAGGGGGCGACTACACCTTC. Translation: CASSSPRTGGDYTF. Supplemented by reference TRBV5-6 and TRBJ1-2, the full variable domain reads DAGVTQSPTHLIKTRGQQVTLRCSPKSGHDTVSWYQQALGQGPQFIFQYYEEEERQRGNFPDRFSGHQFPNYSSELNVNALLLGDSALYLCASSSPRTGGDYTFGSGTRLTVV.

The V and J genes are TRBV7-9 and TRBJ2-2, with TRBD1 matching over 8 bases. The germline V gene has CDR1 SEHNR and CDR2 FQNEAQ (reference sequence). This CDR3 is 15 amino acids long. V was pared by 5 bases and J by 4 bases, with 6 bases of the junction left unmatched. CDR3 in DNA: TGTGCCAGCAGCCCCACCGACAGGGGCACCGGGGAGCTGTTTTTT. This codes for CASSPTDRGTGELFF.

This rearrangement joins TRBV18 to TRBJ1-2; tentatively, D is TRBD1 (5 bases). The germline V gene encodes CDR1 KGHSH and CDR2 LQKENI. The CDR3 covers 14 residues. V was pared by 0 bases and J by 6 bases, with 11 bases between. The CDR3 reads CASSPPGRGDGYTF. CDR3 nucleotides: TGTGCCAGCTCACCACCGGGGCGCGGAGATGGCTACACCTTC.

In its sample, this clone was seen a few times. The chain uses TRBV29-1 and TRBJ1-1, with 11 nucleotides matching TRBD1. V lost 6 bases, J lost 4 bases, and 4 bases stayed unmatched. CDR1 SQVTM and CDR2 ANQGSEA come from the germline V gene. The CDR3 consists of 13 residues. CDR3 sequence (DNA): TGCAGCGTATGGACAGGGGGCGTCACTGAAGCTTTCTTT. It yields the protein CSVWTGGVTEAFF.

This clone was observed a few times. The chain couples TRBV10-3 to TRBJ1-6; D ambiguous. Trimming shortened V by 0 bases and J by 9 bases, and 12 bases separated the two germline ends. Per the germline V gene, CDR1 is ENHRY and CDR2 is SYGVKD. The CDR3 runs 15 residues. CDR3 region: CAISESEGIGSPLHF. The CDR3 DNA follows: TGTGCCATCAGTGAGTCGGAGGGTATAGGTTCACCCCTCCACTTT.

The chain recombines TRBV3-1 (or the pseudogene TRBV3-2) with TRBJ2-2; 7 bases are a match to TRBD2. The CDR3 runs to 17 residues. The V segment lost 1 base and the J segment 5 bases; nucleotides outside the gene matches: 10. Germline-derived CDR1 and CDR2 are LGHDT and YNNKEL (reference sequence). The CDR3 is CASSQVPGLGITGELFF. The CDR3, as DNA: TGTGCCAGCAGCCAAGTACCTGGACTAGGAATTACCGGGGAGCTGTTTTTT.

This chain links TRBV5-1 with TRBJ2-1; 7 bases match TRBD1. This CDR3 spans 16 amino acids. Germline-derived CDR1 and CDR2 are SGHRS and YFSETQ. With 0 bases clipped from V and 4 bases from J, the junction kept 7 bases outside the gene matches. CDR3 sequence reads: CASSLGQGDPYNEQFF. CDR3 DNA sequence: TGCGCCAGCAGCTTGGGGCAGGGGGACCCATACAATGAGCAGTTCTTC.

This chain connects TRBV19 to TRBJ1-5; a possible D gene is TRBD1 (5 bases). V was clipped by 7 bases and J by 1 base, with 14 bases between them. Looked up from germline, CDR1 is LNHDA and CDR2 is SQIVND (reference sequence). This CDR3 contains 15 residues. The CDR3 spells CASTGGGSSNQPQHF. The DNA of the CDR3 is TGTGCCAGTACTGGGGGGGGGTCGAGCAATCAGCCCCAGCATTTT.

This clone was detected only a few times. Here the CDR3 DNA reads TGTGCCAGCAGCCCCCGGCGGCGGGGGCCCAGCTCCTACAATGAGCAGTTCTTC. This encodes CASSPRRRGPSSYNEQFF. The chain is built from TRBV2 and TRBJ2-1, with D perhaps matching TRBD2 (7 bases). Germline values: CDR1 SNHLY, CDR2 FYNNEI. The ends were cut back, 6 bases at V and 0 bases at J, with 21 bases in the middle. There are 18 residues in the CDR3. The variable domain in full, completed from reference TRBV2 and TRBJ2-1, reads EPEVTQTPSHQVTQMGQEVILRCVPISNHLYFYWYRQILGQKVEFLVSFYNNEISEKSEIFDDQFSVERPDGSNFTLKIRSTKLEDSAMYFCASSPRRRGPSSYNEQFFGPGTRLTVL.

The rearrangement links TRBV28 to TRBJ2-1; D is unclear. CDR1 is MDHEN and CDR2 is SYDVKM in the germline V gene. The CDR3 spans 15 residues. Trimming removed 3 bases from V and 12 bases from J, with 21 bases in between. Here the CDR3 DNA reads TGTGCCAGCAGTTTCTCCCTCCAGAGAACTCCTGGGCAGTTCTTC. Translation: CASSFSLQRTPGQFF.

The chain is built from TRBV6-5 and TRBJ2-7; 7 nucleotides agree with TRBD1. The CDR3 loop spans 14 amino acids. Germline lookup yields CDR1 MNHEY and CDR2 SVGAGI. V lost 4 bases to trimming and J lost 2 bases; unmatched junction nucleotides: 5. The CDR3 DNA reads TGTGCCAGCAGTTCGGACAGGTACACCTACGAGCAGTACTTC. This sequence encodes CASSSDRYTYEQYF.

J is TRBJ1-6 and V is TRBV6-7; 7 positions match TRBD1. TRBV6-7 is annotated as an ORF whose role is uncertain. This CDR3 is built from 17 residues. J gave up 3 bases and V 5 bases, and 10 bases lay outside the gene matches. The CDR3 loop reads CASSEDREVRYNSPLHF. The CDR3 DNA reads TGTGCCAGCAGTGAAGACAGGGAAGTTCGCTATAATTCACCCCTCCACTTT.

This clone was found once. The chain couples TRBV19 to TRBJ2-3; 10 bases map to TRBD2. The V gene end was trimmed by 3 bases and the J gene end by 7 bases; junction bases not matched to a gene: 7. The CDR3 length is 15 residues. Germline CDR1 LNHDA, CDR2 SQIVND (reference sequence). The CDR3 sequence: CASSISSGGLNTQYF. The DNA for the CDR3 is TGTGCCAGTAGTATTAGTAGCGGGGGGCTAAATACGCAGTATTTT.